The 21 T cell receptor beta chains below come from one sample, sequenced in a study of response to subunit inactivated influenza vaccine. One entry per CDR3 protein, called by TCRdb with MiXCR from the RT-PCR reads. The repertoire holds about 480,000 distinct CDR3 sequences, with about a tenth as singletons. Sequenced here: PBMCs from blood, sampled more than 35 days after vaccination. The receptors shown here come from a man in his fifties who received an inactivated influenza vaccine.

The V call is TRBV5-1, the J call TRBJ1-4; tentatively, D is TRBD1 (6 bases). Looked up from germline, CDR1 is SGHRS and CDR2 is YFSETQ. This CDR3 spans 17 amino acids. V lost 0 bases, J lost 7 bases, and 19 bases lay in between. Written as DNA, the CDR3 is TGCGCCAGCAGCTTGGCCGGGGGCAGCGGGCGCGGTGAAAAACTGTTTTTT. Its protein product is CASSLAGGSGRGEKLFF.

This clonotype occurred a few times. CDR3 in DNA: TGCGCCAGCAGCACGGCGGGTCGGGGGTATGGCTACACCTTC. Protein: CASSTAGRGYGYTF. The chain employs TRBV5-1 and TRBJ1-2; perhaps TRBD1 as D (5 bases). V was shortened by 4 bases and J by 5 bases, with 15 bases between the two germline ends. CDR1 and CDR2 from the germline V gene are SGHRS and YFSETQ. CDR3 length equals 14 residues.

The chain combines TRBV6-5 with TRBJ1-5, with D uncertain. V was clipped by 2 bases and J by 2 bases, with 13 bases between them. Germline V gene data show CDR1 as MNHEY and CDR2 as SVGAGI. This CDR3 spans 16 amino acids. CDR3 loop: CASSYKRNRGNQPQHF. The CDR3 region has the DNA TGTGCCAGCAGTTACAAGAGAAATAGAGGCAATCAGCCCCAGCATTTT.

The chain has TRBV28 and TRBJ2-5; 10 nucleotides match TRBD2. There are 15 residues in the CDR3. V lost 6 bases to trimming and J lost 4 bases; unmatched junction nucleotides: 8. Germline values: CDR1 MDHEN, CDR2 SYDVKM. In DNA form, the CDR3 reads TGTGCCAGCAGCCAACCCTCTAGCGGGGGAGAGACCCAGTACTTC. Translation gives CASSQPSSGGETQYF.

This clonotype came up a few times. The CDR3 region is CASSPPTGPRNEQFF. CDR3 bases: TGCGCCAGCAGCCCCCCGACAGGGCCCCGCAATGAGCAGTTCTTC. The chain couples TRBV5-1 to TRBJ2-1; 7 bases map to TRBD1. The CDR3 totals 15 residues. CDR1 and CDR2 from the germline V gene are SGHRS and YFSETQ. J gave up 6 bases and V 4 bases, and 10 bases lay outside the gene matches.

The sample holds a few counts of this clonotype. The chain joins TRBV2 to TRBJ1-1; D possibly corresponds to TRBD1 (5 bases). The V end lost 6 bases, the J end lost 3 bases, and 11 bases lay between the germline ends. This CDR3 spans 13 amino acids. CDR1 and CDR2 from the germline V gene are SNHLY and FYNNEI. The CDR3 here is CASSDTGDTEAFF. The CDR3 DNA reads as TGTGCCAGCAGCGATACGGGGGACACTGAAGCTTTCTTT.

This clonotype was counted only a few times. The chain carries TRBV19 and TRBJ2-7, with D possibly being TRBD1 or TRBD2 (5 bases each). The CDR3 is 13 amino acids. V was pared by 5 bases and J by 8 bases, with 16 bases between. CDR1 and CDR2 from the germline V gene are LNHDA and SQIVND (reference sequence). CDR3 sequence: CASSLSRDAKQYF. The DNA of the CDR3 is TGTGCCAGTAGTTTGTCCCGGGACGCCAAGCAGTACTTC.

This clonotype was detected a few times. J is TRBJ1-2 and V is TRBV9; 9 bases fit TRBD1. Unmatched junction bases numbered 10, after V lost 2 bases and J lost 8 bases. The V gene's germline CDR1 is SGDLS and CDR2 YYNGEE. This CDR3 has 15 residues. CDR3 in DNA: TGTGCCAGCAGCGTTTCGACAGGGGGTAAAGGGGGCTACACCTTC. Protein sequence: CASSVSTGGKGGYTF. Drawing the rest from reference TRBV9 and TRBJ1-2, the complete variable domain is DSGVTQTPKHLITATGQRVTLRCSPRSGDLSVYWYQQSLDQGLQFLIQYYNGEERAKGNILERFSAQQFPDLHSELNLSSLELGDSALYFCASSVSTGGKGGYTFGSGTRLTVV.

The table lists this clonotype with a few counts. This chain joins TRBV6-5 and TRBJ1-5; 9 bases fit TRBD1. Germline-derived CDR1 and CDR2 are MNHEY and SVGAGI. Trimming removed 4 bases from V and 6 bases from J; junction bases left unmatched: 7. The CDR3 runs 15 residues. CDR3 DNA sequence: TGTGCCAGCAGTTCGGGACAGGGTGGGGCTCAGCCCCAGCATTTT. The encoded protein is CASSSGQGGAQPQHF.

V and J are TRBV12-3 or TRBV12-4 and TRBJ2-1; 9 bases map to TRBD1. The CDR3 totals 15 residues. V lost 1 base and J lost 9; bases outside the gene matches: 7. The chain's CDR3 is CASSLGGQGVSEQFF. CDR3 bases: TGTGCCAGCAGTTTAGGGGGACAGGGCGTTAGTGAGCAGTTCTTC.

This clonotype was seen only a few times. The V call is TRBV12-3 or TRBV12-4, the J call TRBJ2-2; D is possibly TRBD1 or TRBD2 (5 bases each). This CDR3 spans 16 amino acids. The V gene lost 5 bases and the J gene lost 5 bases, with 18 bases spanning the gap. The CDR3 region is CASSTTGPGRTGELFF. In nucleotides, the CDR3 is TGTGCCAGCAGTACAACGGGGCCTGGACGAACCGGGGAGCTGTTTTTT.

This clonotype was seen a few times. The chain carries TRBV5-5 and TRBJ2-7; 9 bases align to TRBD1. The germline V gene encodes CDR1 SGHKS and CDR2 YYEKEE (reference sequence). V was clipped by 4 bases and J by 6 bases; unmatched bases: 8. This CDR3 has 14 amino acids. CDR3 loop: CASSLTGQGLEQYF. The CDR3 coding sequence is TGTGCCAGCAGCCTAACGGGACAGGGTCTCGAGCAGTACTTC.

The chain combines TRBV15 with TRBJ2-1, with D maybe TRBD2 (5 bases). V was shortened by 1 base and J by 6 bases, with 13 bases between the two germline ends. This CDR3 region has 15 residues. The germline CDR1 and CDR2 sequences are LNHNV and YYDKDF (reference sequence). CDR3 coding DNA: TGTGCCACCAGCAGAGGAAGACTACTACTCAATGAGCAGTTCTTC. Its translation is CATSRGRLLLNEQFF.

CDR3 sequence: CASSTPGRGELFF. CDR3 nucleotide sequence: TGTGCCAGCAGTACACCGGGCCGCGGGGAGCTGTTTTTT. J is TRBJ2-2 and V is TRBV12-3 or TRBV12-4; D remains unclear. Trimming cost V 5 bases and J 7 bases, with 11 bases left between them. This CDR3 region has 13 residues.

This chain uses TRBV3-1 with TRBJ1-1, with 10 positions matching TRBD1. The length of the CDR3 is 15 residues. Germline V CDR1 and CDR2: LGHDT, YNNKEL (reference sequence). V trimming: 2 bases; J trimming: 6 bases; junction bases outside the gene matches: 6. Here the CDR3 reads CASSQFSGTGAEAFF. As DNA, the CDR3 is TGTGCCAGCAGCCAATTTTCCGGGACAGGGGCTGAAGCTTTCTTT.

This clonotype was detected only a few times. DNA of the CDR3: TGTGCCAGCAGCCAAGTCACTGCTGGTACACCCCTCCACTTT. Its protein is CASSQVTAGTPLHF. The J gene is TRBJ1-6, the V gene TRBV3-1; D unclear. V was shortened by 1 base and J by 11 bases, with 12 bases between the two germline ends. Germline V gives CDR1 LGHDT, CDR2 YNNKEL (reference sequence). There are 14 residues in the CDR3. Looking up the rest from reference TRBV3-1 and TRBJ1-6 gives the full variable domain: DTAVSQTPKYLVTQMGNDKSIKCEQNLGHDTMYWYKQDSKKFLKIMFSYNNKELIINETVPNRFSPKSPDKAHLNLHINSLELGDSAVYFCASSQVTAGTPLHFGNGTRLTVT.

The chain has TRBV4-2 and TRBJ2-1; D is undetermined. V was shortened by 0 bases and J by 8 bases, with 8 bases between the two germline ends. From germline, CDR1 is LGHNA and CDR2 YNFKEQ. This CDR3 region has 13 residues. The CDR3, as DNA: TGTGCCAGCAGCCAAGAGACTCGGCATGAGCAGTTCTTC. Translating gives CASSQETRHEQFF.

This sequence joins TRBV20-1 and TRBJ1-2, with D unresolved. The V end lost 0 bases, the J end lost 3 bases, and 11 bases lay between the germline ends. Germline V gene data show CDR1 as DFQATT and CDR2 as SNEGSKA (reference sequence). The CDR3 runs 14 residues. CDR3 in DNA: TGCAGTGCTAGAGATCGCACAGAGTACTATGGCTACACCTTC. It specifies CSARDRTEYYGYTF.

The chain recombines TRBV11-2 with TRBJ2-1; D is perhaps TRBD2 (6 bases). This CDR3 spans 15 amino acids. The V end was cut by 6 bases, the J end by 9 bases, with 21 bases between. CDR1 and CDR2 from the germline V gene are SGHAT and FQNNGV. This chain's CDR3 is CASSGVAEGWGEQFF. The CDR3 bases are TGTGCCAGCAGTGGAGTGGCGGAGGGGTGGGGTGAGCAGTTCTTC.

The sample holds many counts of this clonotype. V usage is TRBV20-1 and J usage is TRBJ1-4, with D tentatively TRBD1 (5 bases). This CDR3 contains 15 residues. The V gene lost 3 bases and the J gene lost 3 bases, with 14 bases spanning the gap. Germline CDR1 DFQATT, CDR2 SNEGSKA (reference sequence). The CDR3 DNA is TGCAGTGCTAGCCTTTGGGGGGAAGCTAATGAAAAACTGTTTTTT. Translated, it gives CSASLWGEANEKLFF.

Only a few counts were recorded for this clonotype. The rearrangement joins TRBV29-1 to TRBJ2-1, with TRBD2 matching 15 bases. Trimming at V came to 8 bases and at J to 7 bases, leaving 6 bases not matched to a gene. The CDR3 is made up of 14 amino acids. CDR1 SQVTM and CDR2 ANQGSEA come from the germline V gene. The CDR3 loop reads CSFRGTSGRNEQFF. The CDR3 bases are TGCAGCTTCCGAGGGACTAGCGGGAGGAATGAGCAGTTCTTC.